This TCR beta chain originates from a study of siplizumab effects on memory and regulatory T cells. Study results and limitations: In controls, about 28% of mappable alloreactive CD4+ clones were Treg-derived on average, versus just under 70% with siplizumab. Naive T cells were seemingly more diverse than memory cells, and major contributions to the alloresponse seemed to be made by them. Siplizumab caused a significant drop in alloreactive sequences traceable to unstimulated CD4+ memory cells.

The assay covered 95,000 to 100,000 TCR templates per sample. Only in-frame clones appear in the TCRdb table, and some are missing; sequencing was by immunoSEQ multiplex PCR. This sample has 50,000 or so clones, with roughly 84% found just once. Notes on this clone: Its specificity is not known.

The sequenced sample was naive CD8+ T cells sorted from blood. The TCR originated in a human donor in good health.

The CDR3 loop is CASSEERAIGGASGNTIYF. DNA of the CDR3: TGTGCCAGCAGCGAAGAAAGGGCAATTGGCGGAGCCTCTGGAAACACCATATATTTT. This chain links TRBV9 with TRBJ1-3; D remains unclear. In germline, CDR1 is SGDLS, CDR2 YYNGEE. The CDR3 loop spans 19 amino acids. V gave up 3 bases and J gave up 0 bases, with 22 bases separating them. The entire variable domain, with the rest obtained from reference TRBV9 and TRBJ1-3, is as follows: DSGVTQTPKHLITATGQRVTLRCSPRSGDLSVYWYQQSLDQGLQFLIQYYNGEERAKGNILERFSAQQFPDLHSELNLSSLELGDSALYFCASSEERAIGGASGNTIYFGEGSWLTVV.